This TCR beta chain was recorded in a study of blood T cell repertoires in COVID-19. V dropped 3 bases and J dropped 7 bases, with 7 bases sitting between them. The CDR3 consists of 11 residues. TCRdb's table, derived via immunoSEQ multiplex PCR, lists solely in-frame clones and lacks some. This sample has about 150,000 clones, with under 95% found just once. This sequence was found in a man aged 50 or older with acute or convalescent COVID-19. The chain is built from TRBV23-1 and TRBJ2-7; no clear D. TRBV23-1 is flagged as an ORF with uncertain function. The sequenced sample was peripheral blood. CDR3 DNA: TGCGCCAGCAGTCACACAGAGGAGCAGTACGTC. Translation gives CASSHTEEQYV.